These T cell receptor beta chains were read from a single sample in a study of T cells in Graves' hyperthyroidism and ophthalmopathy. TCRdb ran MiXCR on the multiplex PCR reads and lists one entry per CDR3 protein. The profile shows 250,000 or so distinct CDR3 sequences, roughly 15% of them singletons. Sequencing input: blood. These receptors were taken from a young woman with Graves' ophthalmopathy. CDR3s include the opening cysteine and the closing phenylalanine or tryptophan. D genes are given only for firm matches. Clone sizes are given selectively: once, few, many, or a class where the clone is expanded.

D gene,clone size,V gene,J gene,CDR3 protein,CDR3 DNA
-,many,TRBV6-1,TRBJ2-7,CASSPWTASSYEQYF,TGTGCCAGCAGCCCGTGGACGGCGAGCTCCTACGAGCAGTACTTC
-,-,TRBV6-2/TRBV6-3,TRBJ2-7,CASSAPGWHYEQYF,TGTGCCAGCAGTGCCCCGGGCTGGCACTACGAGCAGTACTTC
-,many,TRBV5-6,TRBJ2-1,CASSLTTTNNEQFF,TGTGCCAGCAGCTTGACCACGACTAACAATGAGCAGTTCTTC
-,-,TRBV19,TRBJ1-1,CASSMGQGKSTEAFF,TGTGCCAGTAGTATGGGGCAGGGGAAGAGCACTGAAGCTTTCTTT
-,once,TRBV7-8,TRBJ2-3,CARSIRGQSTDTQYF,TGTGCCAGAAGTATAAGGGGTCAGAGCACAGATACGCAGTATTTT
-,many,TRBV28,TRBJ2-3,CASSRRGSTDTQYF,TGTGCCAGCAGCAGGCGGGGTAGCACAGATACGCAGTATTTT
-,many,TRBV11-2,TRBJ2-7,CASSFALHEQYF,TGTGCCAGCAGCTTCGCCCTCCACGAGCAGTACTTC
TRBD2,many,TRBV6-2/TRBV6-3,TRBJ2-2,CASRVVGLAGTGELFF,TGTGCCAGCAGAGTGGTCGGGCTAGCGGGCACCGGGGAGCTGTTTTTT
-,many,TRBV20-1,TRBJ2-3,CSASGQVDTDTQYF,TGCAGTGCTAGTGGGCAGGTGGACACAGATACGCAGTATTTT
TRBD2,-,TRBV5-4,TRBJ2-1,CASSFRGLTSGYNEQFF,TGTGCCAGCAGCTTCCGGGGATTGACTAGCGGGTACAATGAGCAGTTCTTC
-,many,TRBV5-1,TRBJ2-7,CASSPTGTAGSYEQYF,TGCGCCAGCAGTCCAACCGGGACCGCCGGATCCTACGAGCAGTACTTC
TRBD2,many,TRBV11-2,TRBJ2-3,CASSRGRGGRSDTQYF,TGTGCCAGCAGCCGGGGACGCGGGGGGAGATCTGATACGCAGTATTTT
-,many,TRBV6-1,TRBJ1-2,CASSSRRSLSNNYGYTF,TGTGCCAGCAGTTCCAGACGGTCTCTAAGTAATAACTATGGCTACACCTTC
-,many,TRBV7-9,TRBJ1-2,CASSLGGQLPYGYTF,TGTGCCAGCAGCTTAGGCGGACAGCTCCCCTATGGCTACACCTTC
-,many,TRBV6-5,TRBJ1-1,CASSYSTGGREAFF,TGTGCCAGCAGTTACTCGACGGGCGGCCGTGAAGCTTTCTTT
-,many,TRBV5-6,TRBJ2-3,CASSLAQRTQYF,TGTGCCAGCAGCTTGGCCCAGCGTACGCAGTATTTT
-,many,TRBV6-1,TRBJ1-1,CASTPLRGVNTEAFF,TGTGCCAGCACCCCCCTAAGGGGAGTTAACACTGAAGCTTTCTTT
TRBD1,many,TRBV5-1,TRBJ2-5,CASSRGQGPQETQYF,TGCGCCAGCAGCCGCGGACAGGGCCCCCAAGAGACCCAGTACTTC
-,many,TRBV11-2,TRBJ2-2,CASSLAGQQANTGELFF,TGTGCCAGCAGCTTAGCAGGACAACAAGCGAACACCGGGGAGCTGTTTTTT
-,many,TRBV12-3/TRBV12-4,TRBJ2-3,CASSLPQGWRPGTDTQYF,TGTGCCAGCAGTTTACCCCAGGGATGGCGCCCAGGCACAGATACGCAGTATTTT
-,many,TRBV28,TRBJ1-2,CASSLLYGYTF,TGTGCCAGCAGCCTGCTCTATGGCTACACCTTC
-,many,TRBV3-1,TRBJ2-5,CASSQLGWETQYF,TGTGCCAGCAGCCAATTAGGGTGGGAGACCCAGTACTTC
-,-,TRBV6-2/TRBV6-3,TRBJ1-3,CASSYGTSENTIYF,TGTGCCAGCAGCTACGGGACTTCGGAGAACACCATATATTTT